This TCR beta chain was captured in a study of CD8 T cells in cerebrospinal fluid in Alzheimer's disease. Study-wide results and limits: The largest CSF clone was proportionally bigger in mild cognitive impairment or Alzheimer's disease than controls. Healthy subjects less often had a clone of at least 3% than Alzheimer's patients. Finding EBV-specific TCRs in cerebrospinal fluid does not show EBV causes Alzheimer's disease.

The CDR3 is made up of 12 amino acids. The germline V gene has CDR1 SGDLS and CDR2 YYNGEE. TCRdb re-called the 10x single-cell sequencing reads; one entry per CDR3 protein, DNA not given. This listing includes under 2,000 distinct CDR3 sequences. Confirmation of patient neurodegeneration relied on biomarkers such as neurofilament, amyloid-beta and tau. This clonotype is identified as medium-sized from frequency. Its antigen is not identified. This clonotype originated in a human donor with mild cognitive impairment. The specimen was cerebrospinal fluid. The rearrangement uses TRBV9 and TRBJ2-3. The CDR3 region is CASSVDLDTQYF.